The next 32 T cell receptor beta chains were all read from a single sample in a study of cytomegalovirus exposure and HLA in healthy donors. It was with 60 Vbeta and 13 Jbeta primers that the PCR ran. The method was immunoSEQ multiplex PCR; TCRdb's version includes in-frame clones alone and lacks a portion of them. The sample contains some 110,000 clones, 70% of which appear only once. Sequenced sample: PBMCs. These TCRs come from a man younger than 40 in good health and CMV-seropositive.

The V gene is TRBV6-5, the J gene TRBJ2-7, with D perhaps TRBD2 (5 bases). The CDR3 totals 13 residues. From germline, CDR1 is MNHEY and CDR2 SVGAGI. V gave up 6 bases and J gave up 2 bases, with 11 bases separating them. CDR3 loop: CASRPPAAYEQYF. In DNA, the CDR3 is TGTGCCAGCAGGCCTCCAGCGGCCTACGAGCAGTACTTC.

The table lists this clone with a few counts. The chain uses TRBV29-1 and TRBJ2-2, with 9 bases lining up with TRBD1. The CDR3 has 17 residues. V shed 3 bases, J shed 3 bases, and the junction held 11 bases outside the gene matches. Germline assignment: CDR1 SQVTM and CDR2 ANQGSEA. The CDR3 DNA reads TGCAGCGTTGAGACCTACACAGGGGGCGCGGACACCGGGGAGCTGTTTTTT. Its protein is CSVETYTGGADTGELFF.

The gene calls are TRBV28 and TRBJ1-3, with unresolved D. Trimming cost V 9 bases and J 1 base, with 13 bases left between them. The length of the CDR3 is 14 residues. Germline CDR1 and CDR2: MDHEN and SYDVKM. CDR3 amino acids: CASKTSGSGNTIYF. The CDR3 region has the DNA TGTGCCAGTAAGACCTCGGGGTCTGGAAACACCATATATTTT. Full variable domain (outside the CDR3, taken from reference TRBV28 and TRBJ1-3): DVKVTQSSRYLVKRTGEKVFLECVQDMDHENMFWYRQDPGLGLRLIYFSYDVKMKEKGDIPEGYSVSREKKERFSLILESASTNQTSMYLCASKTSGSGNTIYFGEGSWLTVV.

In the case of this clone: An end of the junction does not agree with germline; a read error may underlie this. This chain links TRBV7-2 with TRBJ1-2; D call uncertain. This CDR3 spans 13 amino acids. Germline CDR1 reads SGHTA; CDR2 reads FQGNSA. Here the CDR3 DNA reads TGTGCCAGCACCTTAACCGGGATCTATGGCTACACCTTC. Translating gives CASTLTGIYGYTF.

This CDR3 reads CASSLVLGDYGYTF. CDR3 nucleotides: TGTGCCAGCAGCTTAGTTCTGGGAGACTATGGCTACACCTTC. V gene TRBV11-2 combines with J gene TRBJ1-2, with unresolved D. Trimming stripped 1 base from V and 3 bases from J, with 9 bases between. The CDR3 length is 14 residues. CDR1 is SGHAT and CDR2 is FQNNGV in the germline V gene.

The rearrangement uses TRBV5-4 and TRBJ2-7; 7 bases are shared with TRBD1. Trimming took 0 bases from V and 2 from J; bases not matched to a gene: 5. Looked up from germline, CDR1 is SGHNT and CDR2 is YYREEE (reference sequence). The CDR3 length is 15 residues. The DNA of the CDR3 is TGTGCCAGCAGCTTGGCCGCGACAGGGCCCTACGAGCAGTACGTC. Residues: CASSLAATGPYEQYV.

This clone has only a few counts. V gene TRBV27 combines with J gene TRBJ1-1; 7 bases are a match to TRBD1. Germline CDR1 reads MNHEY; CDR2 reads SMNVEV (reference sequence). J was trimmed by 2 bases and V by 0 bases; bases with no gene match: 3. This CDR3 contains 15 residues. The CDR3, as DNA: TGTGCCAGCAGTTTATCTTGGACAGGAAACACTGAAGCTTTCTTT. Translated: CASSLSWTGNTEAFF.

This clone has more than one count but fewer than ten. CDR3 DNA: TGCAGCGTTGAATGGACGGGGGACGACACTGAAGCTTTCTTT. Translating it yields CSVEWTGDDTEAFF. V gene TRBV29-1 combines with J gene TRBJ1-1; D might be TRBD1 (5 bases). Trimming took off 2 bases at V and 3 bases at J, with 13 bases between the two ends. Germline CDR1 and CDR2: SQVTM and ANQGSEA. The CDR3 has 14 amino acids.

The rearrangement joins TRBV11-3 to TRBJ2-6, with D perhaps TRBD2 (7 bases). The ends were cut back, 4 bases at V and 2 bases at J, with 18 bases in the middle. The CDR3 has 18 amino acids. Germline V gene sequence: CDR1 SGHNT, CDR2 YENEEA. The CDR3 is CASSSPRGGLTGANVLTF. The CDR3 bases are TGTGCCAGCAGCTCCCCAAGGGGGGGGCTTACTGGGGCCAACGTCCTGACTTTC.

This sequence joins TRBV11-2 and TRBJ1-3; 8 bases fit TRBD1. CDR1 and CDR2 (germline): SGHAT, FQNNGV. The V gene end was trimmed by 3 bases and the J gene end by 0 bases; junction bases not matched to a gene: 4. This CDR3 region has 16 residues. Here the CDR3 reads CASSFNRGSSGNTIYF. For the CDR3, the DNA is TGTGCCAGCAGCTTTAACAGGGGGAGCTCTGGAAACACCATATATTTT.

The rearrangement joins TRBV19 to TRBJ2-2, with TRBD1 identical over 9 bases. Germline trimming cut 6 bases from V and 1 base from J; bases unmatched to any gene: 6. Germline-derived CDR1 and CDR2 are LNHDA and SQIVND (reference sequence). The CDR3 has 16 amino acids. CDR3 DNA: TGTGCCAGTAGCCTACAGGGGGCTGGGAACACCGGGGAGCTGTTTTTT. It is translated as CASSLQGAGNTGELFF. Drawing the rest from reference TRBV19 and TRBJ2-2, the complete variable domain is DGGITQSPKYLFRKEGQNVTLSCEQNLNHDAMYWYRQDPGQGLRLIYYSQIVNDFQKGDIAEGYSVSREKKESFPLTVTSAQKNPTAFYLCASSLQGAGNTGELFFGEGSRLTVL.

This clone was counted only a few times. V gene TRBV10-3 combines with J gene TRBJ2-1, with 10 bases lining up with TRBD2. The CDR3 consists of 19 residues. Germline assignment: CDR1 ENHRY and CDR2 SYGVKD. The trim removed 6 bases at V and 3 bases at J, leaving 17 bases unmatched. The CDR3, as DNA: TGTGCCATCAGCCCACCGGTGACTAGCGGGCGCCCCGGCTACAATGAGCAGTTCTTC. Amino acids: CAISPPVTSGRPGYNEQFF.

The chain recombines TRBV6-1 with TRBJ2-2; D unclear. CDR1 MNHNS and CDR2 SASEGT come from the germline V gene. Trimming took 4 bases from V and 3 from J, leaving 6 bases between them. The CDR3 loop spans 13 amino acids. This chain's CDR3 is CASSGRDTGELFF. For the CDR3, the DNA is TGTGCCAGCAGTGGTCGGGACACCGGGGAGCTGTTTTTT.

This clone was seen only once. This rearrangement joins TRBV9 to TRBJ1-6; D not resolved. V was clipped by 2 bases and J by 7 bases, with 13 bases between them. From germline, CDR1 is SGDLS and CDR2 YYNGEE. The CDR3 sequence is 15 residues long. CDR3 region: CASSVEAGRNSPLHF. CDR3 DNA sequence: TGTGCCAGCAGCGTGGAGGCGGGTAGGAATTCACCCCTCCACTTT.

This clone turned up a few times. This chain connects TRBV7-3 to TRBJ2-3, with TRBD2 matching over 13 bases. This CDR3 has 17 residues. CDR1 SGHTA and CDR2 FQGTGA come from the germline V gene. J lost 5 bases, V lost 3 bases, and 8 bases had no gene match. This chain's CDR3 is CASSLRTSGSKEDTQYF. The DNA for the CDR3 is TGTGCCAGCAGCTTGAGGACTAGCGGGAGTAAGGAAGATACGCAGTATTTT.

V is TRBV19 and J is TRBJ1-1; the match to TRBD1 covers 7 bases. This CDR3 comprises 14 residues. Per germline, CDR1 LNHDA and CDR2 SQIVND (reference sequence). The V and J ends lost 5 bases and 0 bases, in that order; junction bases with no gene match: 3. CDR3 DNA sequence: TGTGCCAGTAGTGTAGGGACAGTGAACACTGAAGCTTTCTTT. As protein: CASSVGTVNTEAFF.

The J gene is TRBJ2-5, the V gene TRBV7-3; 15 nucleotides match TRBD2. Germline V gene data show CDR1 as SGHTA and CDR2 as FQGTGA. This CDR3 region has 15 residues. V lost 4 bases, J lost 5 bases, and 2 bases stayed unmatched. The CDR3 region is CASSSGTSGGETQYF. The CDR3 DNA reads TGTGCCAGCAGCTCCGGGACTAGCGGGGGGGAGACCCAGTACTTC.

The gene calls are TRBV4-3 and TRBJ2-6, with a weak D call TRBD1 (6 bases). Trimming removed 5 bases at V and 4 bases at J, with 24 bases between. Germline CDR1 is LGHNA and CDR2 is YSLEER. The CDR3 is 19 residues long. The CDR3 here is CASSSSILQGASGANVLTF. For the CDR3, the DNA is TGCGCCAGCAGCTCCAGTATTTTACAGGGAGCCTCCGGGGCCAACGTCCTGACTTTC.

This sequence joins TRBV4-3 and TRBJ2-1, with 9 positions matching TRBD2. The CDR3 is 13 residues long. V trimming: 1 base; J trimming: 10 bases; junction bases outside the gene matches: 2. Germline V gives CDR1 LGHNA, CDR2 YSLEER. CDR3 DNA sequence: TGCGCCAGCAGCCAAGTGCTAGCGGGAGAGCAGTTCTTC. As protein: CASSQVLAGEQFF.

J is TRBJ1-3 and V is TRBV4-1; 7 nucleotides line up with TRBD1. CDR1 is MGHRA, CDR2 YSYEKL, per germline. The CDR3 consists of 17 residues. V trimming: 7 bases; J trimming: 4 bases; junction bases outside the gene matches: 16. Written as DNA, the CDR3 is TGCGCCAGCACCCCTGGACAGGCCGGCGCAAGGGGAAACACCATATATTTT. Translating it yields CASTPGQAGARGNTIYF.

The chain carries TRBV9 and TRBJ2-3; D unresolved. Germline V lookup: CDR1 SGDLS, CDR2 YYNGEE. The CDR3 contains 13 residues. Trimming removed 0 bases from V and 2 bases from J, with 4 bases in between. The CDR3 spells CASSVGLTDTQYF. CDR3 DNA sequence: TGTGCCAGCAGCGTAGGTCTCACAGATACGCAGTATTTT.

The chain employs TRBV29-1 and TRBJ1-1; TRBD1 is a possible D gene (6 bases). The germline V and J ends were trimmed by 6 bases and 8 bases, with 19 bases remaining between them. Germline assignment: CDR1 SQVTM and CDR2 ANQGSEA. The CDR3 length is 13 residues. The CDR3 loop reads CSVRRDIRIEAFF. CDR3 coding DNA: TGCAGCGTCCGCCGGGACATCCGGATAGAAGCTTTCTTT.

The chain carries TRBV15 and TRBJ2-1; 12 bases line up with TRBD1. V shed 0 bases, J shed 7 bases, and the junction held 4 bases outside the gene matches. The CDR3 loop spans 16 amino acids. The germline V gene has CDR1 LNHNV and CDR2 YYDKDF (reference sequence). The CDR3 bases are TGTGCCACCAGCAGAGAGGGGGACAGGGGGCGGAATGAGCAGTTCTTC. This translates into CATSREGDRGRNEQFF.

The chain couples TRBV2 to TRBJ1-1; TRBD1 agrees at 10 bases. The CDR3 has 14 amino acids. J was trimmed by 4 bases and V by 3 bases; bases with no gene match: 2. In germline, CDR1 is SNHLY, CDR2 FYNNEI. CDR3 amino acids: CASSEGQGSTEAFF. DNA for the CDR3: TGTGCCAGCAGTGAGGGACAGGGGTCCACTGAAGCTTTCTTT.

This chain joins TRBV5-4 and TRBJ1-1; D not resolved. CDR1 and CDR2 (germline): SGHNT, YYREEE (reference sequence). The CDR3 length is 15 residues. Trimming removed 1 base at V and 1 base at J, with 11 bases between. Here the CDR3 DNA reads TGTGCCAGCAGCTTGAGGCAGGTTCGGAACACTGAAGCTTTCTTT. It yields the protein CASSLRQVRNTEAFF.

This chain links TRBV28 with TRBJ2-2, with D possibly matching TRBD1 (5 bases). V lost 5 bases and J lost 6, with 19 bases in between. The CDR3 is 16 amino acids. Germline CDR1 MDHEN, CDR2 SYDVKM. CDR3 amino acids: CASSPWGSSSSGELFF. The CDR3 DNA reads as TGTGCCAGCAGTCCATGGGGCTCTTCATCTTCCGGGGAGCTGTTTTTT.

The V gene is TRBV27, the J gene TRBJ1-5; D unclear. CDR1 MNHEY and CDR2 SMNVEV come from the germline V gene (reference sequence). V lost 6 bases to trimming and J lost 2 bases, with 8 bases between them. CDR3 length equals 13 residues. CDR3 loop: CASSAPGNQPQHF. Written as DNA, the CDR3 is TGTGCCAGCAGCGCCCCGGGCAATCAGCCCCAGCATTTT.

This clone showed up just a few times. V usage is TRBV19 and J usage is TRBJ1-4, with D perhaps matching TRBD1 (5 bases). Germline lookup yields CDR1 LNHDA and CDR2 SQIVND (reference sequence). The V end lost 5 bases, the J end lost 6 bases, and 10 bases lay between the germline ends. CDR3 length: 13 amino acids. The DNA for the CDR3 is TGTGCCAGTAGTTTTTCGGGGGATGAAAAACTGTTTTTT. This gives the protein CASSFSGDEKLFF. Filled out from reference TRBV19 and TRBJ1-4, the complete variable domain reads DGGITQSPKYLFRKEGQNVTLSCEQNLNHDAMYWYRQDPGQGLRLIYYSQIVNDFQKGDIAEGYSVSREKKESFPLTVTSAQKNPTAFYLCASSFSGDEKLFFGSGTQLSVL.

This clone was counted between two and nine times. J is TRBJ2-7 and V is TRBV4-1; D is possibly TRBD1 or TRBD2 (6 bases each). The germline V and J ends were trimmed by 4 bases and 3 bases, with 13 bases remaining between them. Germline values: CDR1 MGHRA, CDR2 YSYEKL. This CDR3 has 14 residues. CDR3 DNA: TGCGCCAGCAGCCCTTTTAGGGGGGACTACGAGCAGTACGTC. Amino acid sequence: CASSPFRGDYEQYV.

The chain carries TRBV18 and TRBJ2-5; D is ambiguous. CDR3 size: 12 residues. Trimming pared 6 bases from V and 5 bases from J, leaving 10 bases between. Per germline, CDR1 KGHSH and CDR2 LQKENI. The CDR3 region has the DNA TGTGCCAGCTCCCTGCCCGGGGAGACCCAGTACTTC. Translated, it gives CASSLPGETQYF.

The V and J genes are TRBV27 and TRBJ2-1; 12 nucleotides line up with TRBD2. Per the germline V gene, CDR1 is MNHEY and CDR2 is SMNVEV (reference sequence). V gave up 5 bases and J gave up 9 bases; unmatched junction bases: 14. The CDR3 loop spans 17 amino acids. CDR3 residues: CASSLLGLAGGPAEQFF. The CDR3 DNA follows: TGTGCCAGCAGTCTACTTGGCCTAGCGGGAGGGCCGGCTGAGCAGTTCTTC.

The V call is TRBV9, the J call TRBJ1-1, with D perhaps matching TRBD1 (6 bases). Germline V lookup: CDR1 SGDLS, CDR2 YYNGEE. The V end lost 1 base, the J end lost 5 bases, and 15 bases lay between the germline ends. The length of the CDR3 is 15 residues. The CDR3 sequence: CASSVMGQGNTEAFF. The CDR3 DNA reads TGTGCCAGCAGCGTAATGGGGCAGGGGAATACTGAAGCTTTCTTT.